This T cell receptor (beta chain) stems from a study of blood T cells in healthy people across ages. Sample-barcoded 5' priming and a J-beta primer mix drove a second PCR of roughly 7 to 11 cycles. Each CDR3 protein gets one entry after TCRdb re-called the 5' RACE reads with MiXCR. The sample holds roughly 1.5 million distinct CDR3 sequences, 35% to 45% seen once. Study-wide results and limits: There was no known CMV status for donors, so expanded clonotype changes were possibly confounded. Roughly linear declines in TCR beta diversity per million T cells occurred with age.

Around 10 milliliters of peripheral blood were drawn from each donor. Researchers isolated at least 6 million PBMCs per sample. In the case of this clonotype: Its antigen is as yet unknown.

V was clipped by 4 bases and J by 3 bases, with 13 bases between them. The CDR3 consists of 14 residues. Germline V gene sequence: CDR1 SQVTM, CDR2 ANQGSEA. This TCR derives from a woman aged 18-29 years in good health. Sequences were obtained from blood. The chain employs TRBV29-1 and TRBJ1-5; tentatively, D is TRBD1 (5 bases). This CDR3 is CSVGELDTNQPQHF. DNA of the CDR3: TGCAGCGTTGGGGAATTGGACACCAATCAGCCCCAGCATTTT.